The rows below give T cell receptor beta chains drawn from one sample of a study of blood T cells in healthy people across ages. From the 5' RACE reads, TCRdb called clonotypes with MiXCR, one entry per CDR3 protein. The sample shows about a million distinct CDR3 sequences, around two fifths of them seen only once. Sequenced input: blood. Receptor source: a man between 18 and 35 years old in good health. Each CDR3 is given with its conserved first and last residue. Fields, in order: D gene, CDR3 length, V gene, J gene, clone size, CDR3 protein, CDR3 DNA. D genes are given only for firm matches. The listing skips clone size in some rows; elsewhere it reads once, few, many or a size class.

>NA|17|TRBV3-1|TRBJ1-5|NA
CASSQDRTGNINQPQHF
TGTGCCAGCAGCCAAGATAGAACAGGGAATATCAATCAGCCCCAGCATTTT
>NA|15|TRBV20-1|TRBJ2-3|few
CSARGRATGGDTQYF
TGCAGTGCTAGGGGCCGGGCCACCGGTGGAGATACGCAGTATTTT
>TRBD2|15|TRBV20-1|TRBJ2-2|NA
CSARAAGSATGELFF
TGCAGTGCTAGAGCAGCGGGGTCCGCCACCGGGGAGCTGTTTTTT
>TRBD2|15|TRBV9|TRBJ2-7|NA
CASSVEAGSYNEQYF
TGTGCCAGCAGCGTAGAAGCGGGGTCCTACAATGAGCAGTACTTC
>NA|13|TRBV12-3/TRBV12-4|TRBJ1-2|NA
CASSGATNYGYTF
TGTGCCAGCAGTGGAGCGACAAACTATGGCTACACCTTC
>TRBD2|17|TRBV4-3|TRBJ2-3|NA
CASSQGTSGGAPDTQYF
TGCGCCAGCAGCCAAGGAACTAGCGGGGGGGCTCCAGATACGCAGTATTTT
>NA|13|TRBV20-1|TRBJ1-5|NA
CSTREIVGQPQHF
TGCAGTACTAGAGAAATAGTGGGTCAGCCCCAGCATTTT
>NA|14|TRBV18|TRBJ1-2|NA
CASSPRQESYGYTF
TGTGCCAGCTCACCACGACAGGAGTCCTATGGCTACACCTTC
>NA|15|TRBV20-1|TRBJ2-2|NA
CSAPRLNRGTGELFF
TGCAGTGCTCCCCGACTAAATCGGGGCACCGGGGAGCTGTTTTTT
>NA|15|TRBV4-1|TRBJ1-1|NA
CASSQAAGPNTEAFF
TGCGCCAGCAGCCAAGCGGCAGGCCCGAACACTGAAGCTTTCTTT
>NA|18|TRBV7-3|TRBJ2-2|once
CASSLIPVPPTGTGELFF
TGTGCCAGCAGCTTAATTCCTGTGCCCCCGACGGGAACCGGGGAGCTGTTTTTT
>NA|15|TRBV20-1|TRBJ1-2|NA
CSATVTRDLRYGYTF
TGCAGTGCTACGGTAACCCGGGACTTACGCTATGGCTACACCTTC
>NA|15|TRBV20-1|TRBJ1-2|many
CSGPASRSSSSGYTF
TGCAGTGGCCCTGCTAGTAGGTCAAGTAGTTCTGGCTACACCTTC
>TRBD1|15|TRBV4-3|TRBJ2-2|NA
CASSQGQVDTGELFF
TGCGCCAGCAGCCAGGGACAGGTGGACACCGGGGAGCTGTTTTTT
>NA|13|TRBV7-3|TRBJ1-1|NA
CASSLRPAREAFF
TGTGCCAGCAGCCTCCGTCCGGCCAGAGAAGCTTTCTTT
>TRBD1|14|TRBV7-9|TRBJ1-1|NA
CASTPRGTGVEAFF
TGTGCCAGCACCCCTCGGGGGACAGGGGTGGAAGCTTTCTTT
>NA|17|TRBV6-6|TRBJ2-3|few
CASSYDPGHTSTDTQYF
TGTGCCAGCAGTTACGACCCGGGACACACTAGCACAGATACGCAGTATTTT
>NA|15|TRBV27|TRBJ2-2|few
CASSLAGQGTGELFF
TGTGCCAGCAGTTTAGCTGGGCAGGGGACCGGGGAGCTGTTTTTT
>NA|16|TRBV4-2|TRBJ1-4|NA
CASSQDRRAGYEKLFF
TGTGCCAGCAGCCAAGATAGGAGGGCAGGATATGAAAAACTGTTTTTT
>NA|12|TRBV24-1|TRBJ1-1|NA
CATSDWTAEAFF
TGTGCCACCAGTGACTGGACGGCTGAAGCTTTCTTT
>TRBD1|14|TRBV20-1|TRBJ2-7|NA
CSAPEGQGRDEQYF
TGCAGTGCTCCCGAAGGACAGGGGAGGGACGAGCAGTACTTC